This T cell receptor (beta chain) comes out of a study of cytomegalovirus exposure and HLA in healthy donors. Use of 60 Vbeta and 13 Jbeta primers characterized the PCR. Profiling relied on immunoSEQ multiplex PCR, and the TCRdb table lists in-frame clones only, not all of them. This table holds about 52,000 clones. The trim removed 5 bases at V and 2 bases at J, leaving 2 bases unmatched. The CDR3 totals 13 residues. The V gene's germline CDR1 is MNHEY and CDR2 SVGAGI. J is TRBJ2-7 and V is TRBV6-5; 8 bases match TRBD1. Sequencing was carried out using PBMCs. The source is a woman aged 45-59 years in good health and CMV-seropositive. The DNA of the CDR3 is TGTGCCAGCAGTCGCAGGGGGCCCTACGAGCAGTACTTC. Translating it yields CASSRRGPYEQYF.